This paragraph covers one T cell receptor beta chain sequence. Its recognized antigen is unknown. Within one base of it there is no much larger clone, and no base qualities were kept. In total, approximately 700 healthy bone marrow donors made up the cohort. At the time of sampling, every cohort member was nominally healthy, though immune exposures that went unrecorded were likely present. The donor tested CMV seropositive and was one of the 289 seropositive cohort members. Every donor gave a peripheral blood sample, and the peripheral blood mononuclear cells from that sample were used for TCR beta sequencing. Genomic DNA extraction from the blood cell samples was performed with the Qiagen DNeasy Blood Extraction Kit. The record originates from a study of cytomegalovirus exposure and HLA in healthy donors (dated by TCRdb to 2016 to 2017). In the study overall: An earlier analysis of 587 of the donors reported 276 Gb of sequence data and 117 million unique TCR beta sequences obtained from 180 million or so T cells. All discovery cohort repertoires had been generated using a single sequencing platform. In an earlier analysis of roughly 600 of the donors, high-throughput TCR beta sequencing was used to judge whether each TCR beta V gene segment behaved as functional or pseudogenic. Among the roughly 400 genotyped donors, approximately 82% belonged to the genetic ancestry cluster associated with self-reported Caucasian donors. The later analysis used no new phenotypic data to find candidate immune exposures, relying instead on TCR beta sequences and their occurrence across donors. A later genetic analysis used genome-wide SNP genotypes for 398 of the 666 donors, treating that subset as a discovery cohort. The study used immunosequencing to profile the T cell repertoires of approximately 650 subjects and linked those repertoires to cytomegalovirus serostatus. Along with the roughly 670-subject first cohort, a separate validation cohort of around 110 different subjects was used. The study was designed to test whether signatures of past pathogen exposure could be identified by cataloging public T cell receptors. Typing coverage varied by locus: about 629-630 donors for A, B, C, DRB1 and DQB1; more than 500 for DQA1; about 600 for DPA1; 450 to 480 for DPB1. Around 320 gigabases of sequencing data and 80 million or so unique TCR sequences were included in an early release covering about 700 HLA-typed donors. A later analysis re-examined previously published TCR beta repertoires from 610 or so donors and added high-resolution HLA genotyping to investigate patterns of TCR occurrence. Among about 400 genotyped donors of the cohort, an average of about 220,000 unique TCR beta nucleotide sequences was sequenced per donor, of which about 18% were non-productive. Donor age, sex, ethnicity and CMV serostatus were compiled together with the repertoire data. To predict cytomegalovirus infection status, the study brought together high-throughput TCR immunosequencing, statistical association of individual TCRs with disease status, and machine learning. Class I and class II HLA loci were covered by the typing at four-digit resolution. A handful of DR-DQ haplotypes were handled as single units for association and clustering because linkage in the cohort was strong. Paper-wide results and their limitations: A cluster of highly shared sequence variants was judged likely to be a technical artifact of the sequencing pipeline. A further reported finding was that TCR beta sequences accurately predicted the HLA-A and HLA-B alleles for most subjects in the first cohort. A later analysis found that most CMV-associated TCR beta chains appeared HLA-restricted, with HLA associations seemingly driven largely by CMV exposure. V-gene and J-gene trimming of TCR beta chains was associated with a missense DCLRE1C variant in a later genetic analysis, and the association was replicated in an independent cohort. In both the original and validation cohorts, the classifier was reported to diagnose cytomegalovirus status with high specificity and sensitivity. Sequencing depth was assumed to be roughly uniform across donors in the presence/absence analyses, though that assumption may not hold. About 15 rarely observed V segments, including chromosome 9 orphons, were excluded from the earlier analysis of several hundred of the donors because counts were too low. Strong co-occurrence of HLA alleles, especially DR and DQ, made assigning TCR associations to individual alleles difficult. For the cohort, immune exposure information was limited to CMV serostatus. In a later genetic analysis, fewer N-insertions in productive TCRs were reported among donors in an Asian-associated ancestry cluster than the approximately 630-donor mean. Three of the identified cytomegalovirus-associated TCR beta chains were confirmed in vitro to be specific for cytomegalovirus antigens. The cohort was sequenced for TCR beta chains only, and without alpha or paired-chain data the features that could be detected were limited. A total of roughly 160 TCR beta chains were listed by the study as associated with cytomegalovirus. Most TCR sequences were seen in very few donors, while some public TCRs were found in many individuals. Broadly in line with IMGT annotations, most TCR beta V segments showed up in productive rearrangements about 90% or about 30% of the time in an earlier analysis of roughly 590 of the donors. According to the authors, the approach could potentially be generalized to other disease states and immunological phenotypes. In a later analysis, HLA-associated TCR beta chains showed more clonal expansion and lower generation probabilities than non-associated chains that were equally common. According to a later analysis, parvovirus B19, influenza, CMV and Epstein-Barr virus appeared linked to several top co-occurrence clusters. Linkage disequilibrium might explain the correlated functional status among segregating V segments, but an unknown experimental factor could not be excluded. According to a later analysis, TCR association rates differed among HLA loci, with DRB1 alleles showing the most associated TCRs and HLA-C alleles showing the fewest. Because HLA typing was unavailable for some donors at each locus, only the typed subset was used in association tests. In a later analysis, around 17,000 TCR beta sequences were associated with specific HLA alleles at a false discovery rate of 0.05.

The library was generated by the immunoSEQ multiplex PCR assay. For the multiplex PCR, a mixture combining 60 forward primers for TCR Vbeta segments and 13 reverse primers for TCR Jbeta segments was used. The CDR3 region of rearranged TCR beta genes was amplified from genomic DNA by a multiplex PCR assay. The Illumina HiSeq System was used to sequence the amplified TCR beta libraries as 87-base-pair reads. Concerning the study's data processing: A later analysis counted some 80 million unique TCR beta chains across the 666 repertoires, and around 9.9 million of these chains were shared by at least two donors. A nearest-neighbor algorithm error-corrected the raw reads and collapsed the reads into unique sequences, merging closely related sequences to remove PCR and sequencing errors. Alignment of CDR3 sequences to IMGT reference sequences was used to assign V, D and J gene segments. Each retained sequence needed at least a six-nucleotide match to both a V gene segment and a J gene segment. A rearrangement counted as productive if the CDR3 had no stop codons and remained in frame with V and J, and every other rearrangement counted as non-productive. Following IMGT convention, CDR3 was defined as the stretch from the second conserved V-encoded cysteine up to the conserved J-encoded phenylalanine. Sequences without an unambiguous match to a single V gene segment were excluded from the earlier analysis of 587 of the donors. An earlier analysis of just under 600 of the donors called V segments functional above 56.7% productive rearrangements and segregating when the between-donor standard deviation exceeded 5%. To diagnose cytomegalovirus status from the catalog of TCR beta chain sequences, a statistical classification framework was built. In a later analysis, V and J genes were assigned by comparing TCR nucleotide sequences against IMGT/GENE-DB human TR gene sequences. A later analysis assigned CDR3 sequences and most-parsimonious VDJ recombination scenarios with the TCRdist pipeline. A later analysis defined each TCR beta chain by its CDR3 amino acid sequence plus V-gene family, and excluded reads lacking a unique V-gene family. In a later analysis, 550 to 650 highly shared, low-generation-probability nucleotide sequences were removed to address suspected cross-contamination and a sequencing artifact. In a later analysis, a clonal expansion index was calculated for each public chain from normalized within-repertoire ranks of inferred template counts. In a later analysis, generation probabilities were computed using a VDJ recombination model fitted to out-of-frame rearrangements, and the results were checked against IGoR. In a later analysis, hypergeometric tests were used to score TCR-TCR, TCR-HLA and TCR-CMV co-occurrence, with a repertoire-size bias correction applied to TCR pairs. To estimate false discovery rates, a later analysis permuted the HLA or CMV assignments 20 times. In a later analysis, co-occurring TCRs were grouped with DBSCAN, and TCRdist sequence similarity was added when clustering was performed within HLA-allele-positive subsets. Repertoires with fewer than 30,000 or more than 120,000 public chains, plus five repertoires with anomalous nucleotide sharing, were excluded from co-occurrence clustering. The immuneACCESS repertoire file appears here via TCRdb, limited to in-frame rearrangements. These files lack a portion of the clones; in checked studies, under half of the deficit traces to unresolved V genes, and the cause of the others is not known. For V, J and clone size, that table is used; D and trimming come from the DNA. The sample yields over 100,000 clones; more than 65% were counted once. The top ten hold roughly 9.8% of the sample.

Sequenced: PBMCs. The receptor's source is a man aged 35 to 55 in good health and CMV-seropositive.

At the DNA level, the sequence is TGCGCCAGCAGCTTGGGGGGTGGCGGGGTTGCCTACGAGCAGTACTTC. It specifies CASSLGGGGVAYEQYF. The chain joins TRBV5-1 to TRBJ2-7; a weak D assignment points to TRBD2 (6 bases agree). The CDR3 contains 16 residues, cysteine and phenylalanine counted. Only the CDR3 DNA is retained, 48 bases long and in frame from the first base. The germline ends are 15 bases apart after V is trimmed by 0 bases and J by 2 bases. CDR1 and CDR2 were assigned from the germline V gene as SGHRS and YFSETQ.